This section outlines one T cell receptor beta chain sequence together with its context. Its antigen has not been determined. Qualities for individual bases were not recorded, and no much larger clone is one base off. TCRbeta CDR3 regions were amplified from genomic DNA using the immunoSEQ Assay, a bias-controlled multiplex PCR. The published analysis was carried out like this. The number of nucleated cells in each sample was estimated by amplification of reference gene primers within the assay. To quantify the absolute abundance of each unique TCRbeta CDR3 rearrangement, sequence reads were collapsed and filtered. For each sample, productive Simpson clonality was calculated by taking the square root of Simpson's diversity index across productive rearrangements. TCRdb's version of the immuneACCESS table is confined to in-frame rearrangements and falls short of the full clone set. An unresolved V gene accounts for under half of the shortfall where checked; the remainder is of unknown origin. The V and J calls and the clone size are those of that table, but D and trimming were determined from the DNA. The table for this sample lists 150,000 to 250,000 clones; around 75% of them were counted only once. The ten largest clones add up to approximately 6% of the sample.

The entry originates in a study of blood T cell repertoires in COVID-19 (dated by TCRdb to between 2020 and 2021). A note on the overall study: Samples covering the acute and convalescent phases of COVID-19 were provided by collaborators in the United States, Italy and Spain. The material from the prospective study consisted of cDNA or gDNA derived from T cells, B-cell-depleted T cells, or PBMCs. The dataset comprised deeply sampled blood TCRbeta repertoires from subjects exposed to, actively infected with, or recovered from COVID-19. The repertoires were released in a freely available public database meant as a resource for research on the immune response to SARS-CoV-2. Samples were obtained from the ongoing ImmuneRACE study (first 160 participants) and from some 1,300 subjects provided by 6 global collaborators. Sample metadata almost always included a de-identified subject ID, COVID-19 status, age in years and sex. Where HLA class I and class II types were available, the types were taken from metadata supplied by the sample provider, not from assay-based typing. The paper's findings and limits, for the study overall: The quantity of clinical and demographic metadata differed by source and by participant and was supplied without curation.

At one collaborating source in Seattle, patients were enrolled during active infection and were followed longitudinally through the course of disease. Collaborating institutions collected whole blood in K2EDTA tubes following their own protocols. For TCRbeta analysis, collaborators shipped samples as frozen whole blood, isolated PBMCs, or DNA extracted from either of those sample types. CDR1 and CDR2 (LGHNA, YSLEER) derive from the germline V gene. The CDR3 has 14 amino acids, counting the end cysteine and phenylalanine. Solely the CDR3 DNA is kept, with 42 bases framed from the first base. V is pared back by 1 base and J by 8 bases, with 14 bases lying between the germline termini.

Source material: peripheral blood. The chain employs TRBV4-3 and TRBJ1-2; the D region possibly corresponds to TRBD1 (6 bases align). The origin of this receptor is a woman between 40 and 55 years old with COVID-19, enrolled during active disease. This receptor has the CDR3 CASSQGAGARGYTF. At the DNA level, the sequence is TGCGCCAGCAGCCAAGGGGCGGGGGCGCGCGGCTACACCTTC.